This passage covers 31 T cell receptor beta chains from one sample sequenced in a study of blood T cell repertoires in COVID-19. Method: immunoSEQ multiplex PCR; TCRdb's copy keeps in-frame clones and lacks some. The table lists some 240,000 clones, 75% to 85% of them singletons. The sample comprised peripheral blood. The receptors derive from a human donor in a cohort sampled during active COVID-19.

The CDR3 nucleotides read TGTGCCAGCAGCCCCGACCCAGGGCCCCAGGCGGCTTTCTTT. Protein product: CASSPDPGPQAAFF. The chain carries TRBV9 and TRBJ1-1; weak D call: TRBD1 (5 bases). The V end lost 4 bases, the J end lost 11 bases, and 21 bases lay between the germline ends. The germline CDR1 and CDR2 sequences are SGDLS and YYNGEE. CDR3 length equals 14 residues. Variable domain in full (rest from reference TRBV9 and TRBJ1-1): DSGVTQTPKHLITATGQRVTLRCSPRSGDLSVYWYQQSLDQGLQFLIQYYNGEERAKGNILERFSAQQFPDLHSELNLSSLELGDSALYFCASSPDPGPQAAFFGQGTRLTVV.

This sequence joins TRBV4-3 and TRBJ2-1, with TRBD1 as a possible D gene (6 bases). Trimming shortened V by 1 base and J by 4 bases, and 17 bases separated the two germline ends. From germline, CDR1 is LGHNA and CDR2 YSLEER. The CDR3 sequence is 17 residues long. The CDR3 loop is CASSQGSRAGAYNEQFF. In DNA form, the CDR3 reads TGCGCCAGCAGCCAAGGGAGTAGAGCAGGGGCGTACAATGAGCAGTTCTTC.

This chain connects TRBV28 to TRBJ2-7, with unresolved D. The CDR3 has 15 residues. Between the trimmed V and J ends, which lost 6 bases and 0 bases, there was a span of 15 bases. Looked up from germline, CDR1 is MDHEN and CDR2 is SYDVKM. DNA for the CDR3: TGTGCCAGCAGCTTCCCCCTGGGCTTCTCCTACGAGCAGTACTTC. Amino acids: CASSFPLGFSYEQYF.

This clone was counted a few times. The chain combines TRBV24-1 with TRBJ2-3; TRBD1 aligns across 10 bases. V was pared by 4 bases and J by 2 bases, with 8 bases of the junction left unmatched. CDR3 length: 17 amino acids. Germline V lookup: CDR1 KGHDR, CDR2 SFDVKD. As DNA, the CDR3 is TGTGCCACCAGTGACCCACCGGGACAGGGGATCACAGATACGCAGTATTTT. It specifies CATSDPPGQGITDTQYF.

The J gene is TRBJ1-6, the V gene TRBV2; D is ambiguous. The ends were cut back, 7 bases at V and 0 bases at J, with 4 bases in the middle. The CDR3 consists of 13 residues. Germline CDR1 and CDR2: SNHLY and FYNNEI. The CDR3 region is CASIISYNSPLHF. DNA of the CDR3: TGTGCCAGCATCATCTCCTATAATTCACCCCTCCACTTT.

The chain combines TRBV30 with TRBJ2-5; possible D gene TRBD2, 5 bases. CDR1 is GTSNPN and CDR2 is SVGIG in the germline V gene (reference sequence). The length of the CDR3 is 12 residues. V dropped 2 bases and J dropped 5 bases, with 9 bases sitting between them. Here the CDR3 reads CAWSKERETQYF. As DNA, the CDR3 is TGTGCCTGGAGTAAGGAGCGGGAGACCCAGTACTTC.

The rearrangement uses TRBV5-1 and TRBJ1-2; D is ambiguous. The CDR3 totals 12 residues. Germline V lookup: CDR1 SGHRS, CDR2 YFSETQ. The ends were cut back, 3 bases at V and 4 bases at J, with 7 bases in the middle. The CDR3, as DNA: TGCGCCAGCAGCTCGGGGATCTATGGCTACACCTTC. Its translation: CASSSGIYGYTF.

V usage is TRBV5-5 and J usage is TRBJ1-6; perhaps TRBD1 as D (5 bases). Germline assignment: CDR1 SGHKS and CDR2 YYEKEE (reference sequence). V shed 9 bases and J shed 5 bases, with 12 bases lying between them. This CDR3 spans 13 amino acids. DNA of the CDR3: TGTGCCACCTCCCGGGGGAATAATTCACCCCTCCACTTT. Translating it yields CATSRGNNSPLHF.

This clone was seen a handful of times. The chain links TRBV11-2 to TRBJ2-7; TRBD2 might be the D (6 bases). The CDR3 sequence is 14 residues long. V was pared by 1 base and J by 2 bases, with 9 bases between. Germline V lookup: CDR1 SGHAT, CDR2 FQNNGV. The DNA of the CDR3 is TGTGCCAGCAGCTTAGTTGGGAGGACCTACGAGCAGTACTTC. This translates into CASSLVGRTYEQYF.

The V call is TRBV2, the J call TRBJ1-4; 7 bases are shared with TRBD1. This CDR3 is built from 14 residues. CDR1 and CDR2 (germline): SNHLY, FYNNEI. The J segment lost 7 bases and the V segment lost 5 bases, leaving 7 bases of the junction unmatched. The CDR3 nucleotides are TGTGCCAGCAGTTTTCAGGGGGAGCGTGAAAAACTGTTTTTT. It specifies CASSFQGEREKLFF. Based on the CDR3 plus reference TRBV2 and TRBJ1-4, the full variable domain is EPEVTQTPSHQVTQMGQEVILRCVPISNHLYFYWYRQILGQKVEFLVSFYNNEISEKSEIFDDQFSVERPDGSNFTLKIRSTKLEDSAMYFCASSFQGEREKLFFGSGTQLSVL.

The CDR3 DNA sequence: TGCGCCAGCAGCCAACTGAGTAGCGGGGGCACAGATACGCAGTATTTT. Its translation is CASSQLSSGGTDTQYF. This chain joins TRBV4-1 and TRBJ2-3; TRBD2 agrees at 8 bases. V shed 2 bases and J 1 base; nucleotides not matched to a gene: 5. Germline V gene sequence: CDR1 MGHRA, CDR2 YSYEKL. This CDR3 has 16 amino acids.

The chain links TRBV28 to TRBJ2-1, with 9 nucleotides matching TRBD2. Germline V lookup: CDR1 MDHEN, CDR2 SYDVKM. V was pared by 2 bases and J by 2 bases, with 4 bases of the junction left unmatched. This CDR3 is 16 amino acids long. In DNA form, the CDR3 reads TGTGCCAGCAGTTTACGAGCGGGGGGCCCCTACAATGAGCAGTTCTTC. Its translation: CASSLRAGGPYNEQFF.

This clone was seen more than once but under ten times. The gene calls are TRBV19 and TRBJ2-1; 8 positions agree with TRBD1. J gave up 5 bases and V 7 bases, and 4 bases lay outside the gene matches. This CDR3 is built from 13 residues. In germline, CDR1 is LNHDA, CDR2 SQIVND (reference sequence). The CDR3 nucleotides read TGTGCCAGTACCCGGACAGGGAACAATGAGCAGTTCTTC. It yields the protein CASTRTGNNEQFF.

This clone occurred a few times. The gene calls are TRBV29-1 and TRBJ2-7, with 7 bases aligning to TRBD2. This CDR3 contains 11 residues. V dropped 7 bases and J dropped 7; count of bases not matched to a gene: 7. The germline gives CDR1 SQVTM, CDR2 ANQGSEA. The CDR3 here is CSAPLGGEQYF. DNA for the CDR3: TGCAGCGCACCTCTCGGGGGGGAGCAGTACTTC.

CDR3 sequence reads: CATNPSEGGNEQFF. CDR3 coding DNA: TGTGCCACCAACCCTTCCGAAGGAGGCAATGAGCAGTTCTTC. This chain joins TRBV24-1 and TRBJ2-1; a possible D gene is TRBD2 (5 bases). CDR3 length: 14 amino acids. Germline CDR1 is KGHDR and CDR2 is SFDVKD. V lost 8 bases, J lost 6 bases, and 16 bases lay in between.

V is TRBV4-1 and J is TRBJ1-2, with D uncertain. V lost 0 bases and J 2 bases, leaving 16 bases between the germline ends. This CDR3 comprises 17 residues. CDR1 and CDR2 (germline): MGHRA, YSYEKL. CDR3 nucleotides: TGCGCCAGCAGCCAAGAGCCAACCGCCGGGAGGAACTATGGCTACACCTTC. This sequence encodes CASSQEPTAGRNYGYTF.

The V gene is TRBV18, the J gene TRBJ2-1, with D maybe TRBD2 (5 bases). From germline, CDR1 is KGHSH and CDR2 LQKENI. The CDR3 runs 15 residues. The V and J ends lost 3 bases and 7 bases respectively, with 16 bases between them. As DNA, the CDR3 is TGTGCCAGCTCACCCCCCCAGCGGATAGGGAATGAGCAGTTCTTC. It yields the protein CASSPPQRIGNEQFF.

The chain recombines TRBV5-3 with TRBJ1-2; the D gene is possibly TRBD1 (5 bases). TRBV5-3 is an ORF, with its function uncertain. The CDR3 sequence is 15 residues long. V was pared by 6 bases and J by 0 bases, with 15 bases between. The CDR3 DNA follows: TGTGCCAGAATGGGGGGGAAGCATCCTAACTATGGCTACACCTTC. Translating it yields CARMGGKHPNYGYTF.

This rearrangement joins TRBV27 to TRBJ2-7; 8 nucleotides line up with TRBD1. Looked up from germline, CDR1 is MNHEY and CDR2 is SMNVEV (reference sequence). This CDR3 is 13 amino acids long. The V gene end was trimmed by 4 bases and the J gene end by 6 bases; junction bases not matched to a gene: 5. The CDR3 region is CASSWTGLGEQYF. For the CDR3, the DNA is TGTGCCAGCAGTTGGACAGGGTTGGGCGAGCAGTACTTC.

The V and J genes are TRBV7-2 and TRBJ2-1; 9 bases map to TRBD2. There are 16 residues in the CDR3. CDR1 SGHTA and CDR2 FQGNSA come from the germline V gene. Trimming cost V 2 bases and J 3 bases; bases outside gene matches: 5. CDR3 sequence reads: CASSLTGGRGYNEQFF. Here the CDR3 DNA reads TGTGCCAGCAGCTTAACCGGCGGGAGGGGCTACAATGAGCAGTTCTTC.

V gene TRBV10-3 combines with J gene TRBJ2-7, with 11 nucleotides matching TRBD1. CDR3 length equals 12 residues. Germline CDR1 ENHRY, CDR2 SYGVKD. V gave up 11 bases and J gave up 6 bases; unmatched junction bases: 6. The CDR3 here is CAVRGTGGEQYF. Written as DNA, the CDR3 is TGTGCCGTTCGTGGGACAGGGGGCGAGCAGTACTTC.

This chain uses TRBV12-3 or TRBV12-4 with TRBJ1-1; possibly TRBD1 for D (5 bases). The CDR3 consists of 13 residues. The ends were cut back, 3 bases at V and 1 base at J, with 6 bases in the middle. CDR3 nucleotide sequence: TGTGCCAGCAGTTTTCAGGGGAACACTGAAGCTTTCTTT. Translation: CASSFQGNTEAFF.

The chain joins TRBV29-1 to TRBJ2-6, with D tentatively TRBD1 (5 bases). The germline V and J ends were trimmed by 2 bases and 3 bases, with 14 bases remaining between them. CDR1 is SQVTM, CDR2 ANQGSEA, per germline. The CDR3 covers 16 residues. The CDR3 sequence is CSVETRQGYGANVLTF. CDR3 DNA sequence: TGCAGCGTTGAAACCCGGCAGGGCTATGGGGCCAACGTCCTGACTTTC.

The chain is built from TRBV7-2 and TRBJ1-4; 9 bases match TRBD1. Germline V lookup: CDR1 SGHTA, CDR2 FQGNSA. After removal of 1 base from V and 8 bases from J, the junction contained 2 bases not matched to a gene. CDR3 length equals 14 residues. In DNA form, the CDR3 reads TGTGCCAGCAGCTTAGATGGGACAGGGGAAAAACTGTTTTTT. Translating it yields CASSLDGTGEKLFF.

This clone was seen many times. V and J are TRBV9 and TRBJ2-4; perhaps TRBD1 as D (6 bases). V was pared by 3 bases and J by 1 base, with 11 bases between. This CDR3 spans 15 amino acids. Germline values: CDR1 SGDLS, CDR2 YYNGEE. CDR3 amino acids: CASSEQGFAKNIQYF. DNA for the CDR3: TGTGCCAGCAGCGAACAGGGCTTCGCCAAAAACATTCAGTACTTC.

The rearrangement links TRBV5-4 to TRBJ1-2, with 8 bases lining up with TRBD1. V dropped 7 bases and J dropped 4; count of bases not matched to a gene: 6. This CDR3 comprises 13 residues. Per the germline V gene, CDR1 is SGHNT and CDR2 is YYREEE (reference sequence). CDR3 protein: CASRATGAYGYTF. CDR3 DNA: TGTGCCAGCCGAGCGACAGGGGCCTATGGCTACACCTTC.

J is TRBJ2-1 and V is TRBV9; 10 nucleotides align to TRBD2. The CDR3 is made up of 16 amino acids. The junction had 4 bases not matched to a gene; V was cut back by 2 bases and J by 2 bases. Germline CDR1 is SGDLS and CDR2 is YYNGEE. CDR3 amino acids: CASSVVGTSAYNEQFF. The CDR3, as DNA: TGTGCCAGCAGCGTGGTTGGGACTAGCGCCTACAATGAGCAGTTCTTC.

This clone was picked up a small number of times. CDR3 bases: TGTGCCAGCAGACTAGCGGGAGGGCCATTTTCCGGCGAGCAGTACTTC. This sequence encodes CASRLAGGPFSGEQYF. The rearrangement joins TRBV2 to TRBJ2-7, with 13 nucleotides matching TRBD2. There are 16 residues in the CDR3. V shed 6 bases, J shed 6 bases, and the junction held 11 bases outside the gene matches. Germline lookup yields CDR1 SNHLY and CDR2 FYNNEI.

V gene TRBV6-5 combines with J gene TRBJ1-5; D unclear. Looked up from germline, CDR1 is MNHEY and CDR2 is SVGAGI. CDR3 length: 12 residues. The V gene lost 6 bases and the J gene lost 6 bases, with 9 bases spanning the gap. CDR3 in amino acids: CASRAEAQPQHF. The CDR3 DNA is TGTGCCAGCAGGGCGGAGGCTCAGCCCCAGCATTTT.

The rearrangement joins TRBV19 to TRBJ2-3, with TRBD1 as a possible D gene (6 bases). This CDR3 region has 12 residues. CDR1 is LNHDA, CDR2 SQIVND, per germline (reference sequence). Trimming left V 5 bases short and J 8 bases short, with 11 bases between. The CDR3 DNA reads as TGTGCCAGTAGTGTACAGGGTAGTACGCAGTATTTT. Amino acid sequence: CASSVQGSTQYF.

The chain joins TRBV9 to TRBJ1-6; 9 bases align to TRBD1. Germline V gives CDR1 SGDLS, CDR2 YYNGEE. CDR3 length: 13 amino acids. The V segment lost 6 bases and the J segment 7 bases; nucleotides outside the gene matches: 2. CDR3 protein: CASNGQGNSPLHF. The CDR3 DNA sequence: TGTGCCAGCAACGGACAGGGGAATTCACCCCTCCACTTT.